This TCR beta chain is from a study of blood T cells in healthy people across ages. Regarding the study as a whole: The diversity estimates, figures obtained from one million T cells, were considered underestimates. CMV status of donors was unknown, possibly confounding expanded clonotype changes.

The ends lost 4 bases at V and 7 bases at J; junction bases unmatched: 9. Germline loops: CDR1 SQVTM, CDR2 ANQGSEA. CDR3 length: 13 residues. As concerns this clonotype: Its target is not known.

The authors ran a second PCR of about 6 to 12 cycles using a sample-barcoded 5' primer and a J-beta primer mix. With 12 random nucleotides, a template-switch adaptor tagged each individual cDNA molecule. TCRdb reprocessed the 5' RACE reads via MiXCR and lists one record per CDR3 protein. The table records around 2 million distinct CDR3 sequences, about 39% of them present only once. A minimum of 6 million PBMCs was isolated per sample. This clonotype originated in a human donor in good health. The chain combines TRBV29-1 with TRBJ1-2; TRBD1 matches at 7 bases. Sequenced sample: blood. CDR3 nucleotides: TGCAGCGTTGTCTGTCCAGGGGGGAGTGGCTACACCTTC. Its protein is CSVVCPGGSGYTF.